The 22 T cell receptor beta chains presented below share a single source sample, sequenced in a study of shared clonotypes between healthy human individuals. Assay: immunoSEQ multiplex PCR; the TCRdb copy retains only in-frame clones and omits some. The table lists 400,000 to 600,000 clones, over 75% of them singletons, with approximately 13% in the top ten. Specimen: PBMCs. These TCRs come from a woman in her 40s in good health. Some clones in this sample may be carry-over from other donors' samples.

The chain uses TRBV18 and TRBJ1-5; perhaps TRBD1 as D (6 bases). This CDR3 is 16 amino acids long. V lost 6 bases, J lost 0 bases, and 15 bases lay in between. The germline V gene encodes CDR1 KGHSH and CDR2 LQKENI. Written as DNA, the CDR3 is TGTGCCAGCTCCGGTGACAGGTTCGATAGCAATCAGCCCCAGCATTTT. Protein sequence: CASSGDRFDSNQPQHF.

This rearrangement joins TRBV7-9 to TRBJ2-2; D not certain. This CDR3 has 16 amino acids. Deletions cut 0 bases from V and 5 bases from J, with 13 bases between. CDR1 and CDR2 (germline): SEHNR, FQNEAQ (reference sequence). This CDR3 is CASSLASGRNTGELFF. For the CDR3, the DNA is TGTGCCAGCAGCTTAGCGTCAGGCAGAAATACCGGGGAGCTGTTTTTT.

The chain recombines TRBV10-3 with TRBJ2-5; 8 nucleotides agree with TRBD1. TRBJ2-7 matches the DNA end more closely, so the J call is doubtful. Germline V gives CDR1 ENHRY, CDR2 SYGVKD. The CDR3 spans 13 residues. The CDR3 nucleotides read TGTGCCATCAGTTCGACAGGGGACTACGAGCAGTACTTC. This encodes CAISSTGDYEQYF.

For the CDR3, the DNA is TGCAGCGTTGAGAGGGGACAGAACACCGGGGAGCTGTTTTTT. This gives the protein CSVERGQNTGELFF. V usage is TRBV29-1 and J usage is TRBJ2-2, with a tentative D call TRBD1 (6 bases). Germline loops: CDR1 SQVTM, CDR2 ANQGSEA. CDR3 length: 14 amino acids. V shed 3 bases and J shed 1 base, with 9 bases lying between them.

The V gene is TRBV28, the J gene TRBJ1-3; D might be TRBD1 (6 bases). Germline values: CDR1 MDHEN, CDR2 SYDVKM. This CDR3 has 14 residues. Trimming removed 5 bases from V and 1 base from J, with 9 bases in between. The CDR3, as DNA: TGTGCCAGCAGTGGAGGGGGGTCTGGAAACACCATATATTTT. It codes for CASSGGGSGNTIYF.

Comments on this clone: Other DNA sequences of this sample code for an identical CDR3. The chain recombines TRBV28 with TRBJ1-1; possibly TRBD1 for D (5 bases). Germline lookup yields CDR1 MDHEN and CDR2 SYDVKM. The CDR3 is 14 amino acids. The V and J ends lost 6 bases and 0 bases respectively, with 11 bases between them. The CDR3 nucleotides read TGTGCCAGCAGCCCGGGGGGAATGAACACTGAAGCTTTCTTT. Translated: CASSPGGMNTEAFF.

J is TRBJ2-3 and V is TRBV5-5; D might be TRBD1 (6 bases). V was clipped by 4 bases and J by 2 bases, with 11 bases between them. The germline V gene encodes CDR1 SGHKS and CDR2 YYEKEE (reference sequence). The CDR3 consists of 14 residues. CDR3 in amino acids: CASSPQGYTDTQYF. CDR3 nucleotides: TGTGCCAGCAGCCCACAGGGTTACACAGATACGCAGTATTTT.

V gene TRBV18 combines with J gene TRBJ1-1; TRBD1 matches 11 bases. The trim removed 5 bases at V and 6 bases at J, leaving 5 bases unmatched. Germline CDR1 reads KGHSH; CDR2 reads LQKENI. CDR3 size: 14 residues. The CDR3 here is CASSAGQGVSEAFF. The CDR3 nucleotides read TGTGCCAGCTCAGCGGGACAGGGGGTTTCTGAAGCTTTCTTT.

This clone has ten or more counts. The rearrangement links TRBV28 to TRBJ2-1, with D perhaps matching TRBD2 (6 bases). The CDR3 totals 15 residues. The V end lost 4 bases, the J end lost 5 bases, and 15 bases lay between the germline ends. Germline values: CDR1 MDHEN, CDR2 SYDVKM. CDR3 region: CASSSRARGNNEQFF. Here the CDR3 DNA reads TGTGCCAGCAGTTCTAGGGCTCGGGGGAACAATGAGCAGTTCTTC.

The chain carries TRBV28 and TRBJ2-3; D perhaps matches TRBD2 (6 bases). The CDR3 runs 14 residues. The germline V and J ends were trimmed by 3 bases and 0 bases, with 7 bases remaining between them. Germline lookup yields CDR1 MDHEN and CDR2 SYDVKM. Written as DNA, the CDR3 is TGTGCCAGCAGTTTGGGGACTAGCACAGATACGCAGTATTTT. This encodes CASSLGTSTDTQYF.

This chain joins TRBV9 and TRBJ2-3; no firm D call. The germline gives CDR1 SGDLS, CDR2 YYNGEE. The CDR3 extends over 14 amino acids. V dropped 0 bases and J dropped 2 bases, with 7 bases sitting between them. Written as DNA, the CDR3 is TGTGCCAGCAGCGTAGAGGCGTACACAGATACGCAGTATTTT. It translates to CASSVEAYTDTQYF.

To note about this clone: A far larger clone is only one base removed, so a read error is likely. Other DNA sequences in the same sample also yield this CDR3. The rearrangement uses TRBV6-1 and TRBJ2-1; TRBD2 aligns across 7 bases. CDR1 is MNHNS, CDR2 SASEGT, per germline. CDR3 length equals 15 residues. CDR3 amino acids: CASSDGLADYNEQFF. Here the CDR3 DNA reads TGTGCCAGCAGTGATGGTCTAGCGGATTACAATGAGCAATTCTTC.

V is TRBV29-1 and J is TRBJ2-1; D is possibly TRBD2 (6 bases). The CDR3 totals 12 residues. V was pared by 6 bases and J by 8 bases, with 14 bases between. Germline assignment: CDR1 SQVTM and CDR2 ANQGSEA. The CDR3 bases are TGCAGCGTGAGGTCCGGGGGTCATGAGCAGTTCTTC. This translates into CSVRSGGHEQFF.

The rearrangement uses TRBV2 and TRBJ1-2; unclear D gene. CDR1 is SNHLY, CDR2 FYNNEI, per germline. This CDR3 has 13 residues. Between the trimmed V and J ends, which lost 5 bases and 1 base, there was a span of 8 bases. CDR3 sequence reads: CASSTDHNYGYTF. The DNA for the CDR3 is TGTGCCAGCAGTACAGACCATAACTATGGCTACACCTTC.

This chain connects TRBV5-1 to TRBJ1-1; 7 bases fit TRBD1. The germline gives CDR1 SGHRS, CDR2 YFSETQ. The V and J ends lost 0 bases and 3 bases, in that order; junction bases with no gene match: 5. The CDR3 has 15 residues. In nucleotides, the CDR3 is TGCGCCAGCAGCTTGGGTGGCAGGGGGTACACTGAAGCTTTCTTT. Its protein is CASSLGGRGYTEAFF.

V gene TRBV7-8 combines with J gene TRBJ2-5; tentatively, D is TRBD1 (5 bases). The V end was cut by 3 bases, the J end by 2 bases, with 10 bases between. This CDR3 region has 14 residues. Germline V gene sequence: CDR1 SGHVS, CDR2 FQNEAQ. This CDR3 reads CASSLTETQETQYF. As DNA, the CDR3 is TGTGCCAGCAGCTTGACAGAGACTCAAGAGACCCAGTACTTC. Using reference TRBV7-8 and TRBJ2-5 for the parts outside the CDR3, the full variable domain is GAGVSQSPRYKVAKRGQDVALRCDPISGHVSLFWYQQALGQGPEFLTYFQNEAQLDKSGLPSDRFFAERPEGSVSTLKIQRTQQEDSAVYLCASSLTETQETQYFGPGTRLLVL.

The rearrangement uses TRBV18 and TRBJ1-4; possibly TRBD1 for D (6 bases). V was cut by 4 bases and J by 8 bases, with 11 bases left in between. The length of the CDR3 is 13 residues. The germline V gene has CDR1 KGHSH and CDR2 LQKENI. CDR3 DNA: TGTGCCAGCTCACATGGGGGGCCGGAAAAACTGTTTTTT. This gives the protein CASSHGGPEKLFF. The full variable domain, rest sourced from reference TRBV18 and TRBJ1-4, is NAGVMQNPRHLVRRRGQEARLRCSPMKGHSHVYWYRQLPEEGLKFMVYLQKENIIDESGMPKERFSAEFPKEGPSILRIQQVVRGDSAAYFCASSHGGPEKLFFGSGTQLSVL.

This chain joins TRBV11-2 and TRBJ2-7; tentative D call: TRBD1 (6 bases). Germline V gene sequence: CDR1 SGHAT, CDR2 FQNNGV. The V end lost 5 bases, the J end lost 5 bases, and 16 bases lay between the germline ends. CDR3 length: 14 amino acids. This CDR3 reads CASSIDRLDNEQYF. In DNA form, the CDR3 reads TGTGCCAGCAGCATCGACAGGTTGGATAACGAGCAGTACTTC.

This clone was counted a few times. This chain joins TRBV18 and TRBJ1-1; TRBD1 is a possible D gene (5 bases). The CDR3 covers 16 residues. Trimming left V 3 bases short and J 4 bases short, with 18 bases between. Germline CDR1 reads KGHSH; CDR2 reads LQKENI. Here the CDR3 reads CASSPRLLGRGTEAFF. CDR3 in DNA: TGTGCCAGCTCACCGAGACTCTTGGGACGAGGCACTGAAGCTTTCTTT.

The V and J genes are TRBV30 and TRBJ1-4; a weak D match, TRBD1 (6 bases). Trimming took off 0 bases at V and 10 bases at J, with 18 bases between the two ends. The germline gives CDR1 GTSNPN, CDR2 SVGIG (reference sequence). The CDR3 runs to 15 residues. CDR3 in amino acids: CAWSVLSRGVGKLFF. The CDR3 bases are TGTGCCTGGAGTGTACTGTCCAGGGGAGTAGGAAAACTGTTTTTT.

V usage is TRBV9 and J usage is TRBJ2-1, with 7 bases matching TRBD2. The J segment lost 6 bases and the V segment lost 4 bases, leaving 10 bases of the junction unmatched. CDR1 is SGDLS and CDR2 is YYNGEE in the germline V gene. There are 15 residues in the CDR3. Here the CDR3 reads CASSLEVAGLNEQFF. As DNA, the CDR3 is TGTGCCAGCAGCTTAGAGGTAGCGGGTCTCAATGAGCAGTTCTTC.

The CDR3 protein is CASSFKTSTGELFF. As DNA, the CDR3 is TGTGCCAGCAGCTTCAAGACTAGTACCGGGGAGCTGTTTTTT. J is TRBJ2-2 and V is TRBV7-9; tentative D call: TRBD2 (6 bases). Trimming removed 3 bases from V and 5 bases from J, with 10 bases in between. CDR1 is SEHNR and CDR2 is FQNEAQ in the germline V gene (reference sequence). CDR3 length: 14 amino acids.